Following are 27 T cell receptor beta chains from one sample sequenced in a study of radiotherapy plus CTLA-4 blockade in lung cancer. Clones were read by immunoSEQ multiplex PCR, and TCRdb kept only the in-frame ones, dropping some. Of tens of thousands of clones listed, over 80% are singletons. Specimen: peripheral blood, collected from a patient treated with radiotherapy plus ipilimumab. The receptors stem from a human donor with non-small cell lung cancer that progressed on radiotherapy plus ipilimumab.

In its sample, this clone was seen a few times. The same CDR3 arises from other DNA sequences in this sample as well. The rearrangement links TRBV9 to TRBJ2-5, with 11 bases matching TRBD2. The CDR3 sequence is 15 residues long. With 0 bases clipped from V and 5 bases from J, the junction kept 3 bases outside the gene matches. The germline V gene encodes CDR1 SGDLS and CDR2 YYNGEE. The CDR3 sequence is CASSVDSGRGETQYF. The DNA of the CDR3 is TGTGCCAGCAGCGTAGATAGCGGGAGGGGTGAGACCCAGTACTTC.

The V and J genes are TRBV2 and TRBJ2-7; no definite D call. Germline CDR1 is SNHLY and CDR2 is FYNNEI. The CDR3 spans 13 residues. Between the trimmed V and J ends, which lost 4 bases and 2 bases, there was a span of 9 bases. DNA for the CDR3: TGTGCCAGCAGTGTCAGAATCGCCTACGAGCAGTACTTC. Translated: CASSVRIAYEQYF.

The chain employs TRBV9 and TRBJ1-3, with 7 bases fitting TRBD1. The CDR3 extends over 16 amino acids. V lost 4 bases and J lost 0; bases outside the gene matches: 7. In germline, CDR1 is SGDLS, CDR2 YYNGEE. The CDR3 DNA reads TGTGCCAGCAGCTCGGACAGGCTGAGCTCTGGAAACACCATATATTTT. Its translation is CASSSDRLSSGNTIYF.

V and J are TRBV6-6 and TRBJ2-6, with D tentatively TRBD1 or TRBD2 (6 bases each). The CDR3 runs 16 residues. V lost 6 bases to trimming and J lost 4 bases, with 16 bases between them. Germline V gene data show CDR1 as MNHNY and CDR2 as SVGAGI (reference sequence). The CDR3 region is CASRDPGARGANVLTF. The CDR3 DNA reads as TGTGCCAGCAGAGACCCGGGGGCGCGAGGGGCCAACGTCCTGACTTTC.

In its sample, this clone was seen a few times. The rearrangement links TRBV6-1 to TRBJ1-4; D is unclear. Germline CDR1 is MNHNS and CDR2 is SASEGT. Trimming left V 7 bases short and J 7 bases short, with 10 bases between. The CDR3 is 12 amino acids. CDR3 DNA: TGTGCCAGCAATTGGGGTCTTGAAAAACTGTTTTTT. It specifies CASNWGLEKLFF.

The chain is built from TRBV7-2 and TRBJ2-7; a weak D match, TRBD2 (5 bases). Germline CDR1 is SGHTA and CDR2 is FQGNSA. Trimming stripped 5 bases from V and 0 bases from J, with 11 bases between. The CDR3 consists of 14 residues. CDR3 in amino acids: CASSPRVGSYEQYF. The DNA of the CDR3 is TGTGCCAGCAGCCCGAGGGTTGGCTCCTACGAGCAGTACTTC. The full variable domain, with the rest looked up from reference TRBV7-2 and TRBJ2-7, is GAGVSQSPSNKVTEKGKDVELRCDPISGHTALYWYRQSLGQGLEFLIYFQGNSAPDKSGLPSDRFSAERTGGSVSTLTIQRTQQEDSAVYLCASSPRVGSYEQYFGPGTRLTVT.

The chain links TRBV5-6 to TRBJ2-1; perhaps TRBD1 as D (7 bases). CDR3 length: 14 amino acids. The V gene's germline CDR1 is SGHDT and CDR2 YYEEEE. V was pared by 4 bases and J by 3 bases, with 11 bases between. The CDR3 protein is CASSGGGFYNEQFF. The CDR3 DNA follows: TGTGCCAGCAGCGGAGGGGGCTTCTACAATGAGCAGTTCTTC. The variable domain in full, with the rest retrieved from reference TRBV5-6 and TRBJ2-1, is DAGVTQSPTHLIKTRGQQVTLRCSPKSGHDTVSWYQQALGQGPQFIFQYYEEEERQRGNFPDRFSGHQFPNYSSELNVNALLLGDSALYLCASSGGGFYNEQFFGPGTRLTVL.

The rearrangement uses TRBV10-3 and TRBJ2-3, with 11 bases lining up with TRBD2. Trimming cost V 5 bases and J 2 bases; bases outside gene matches: 6. Germline loops: CDR1 ENHRY, CDR2 SYGVKD. This CDR3 has 16 residues. The CDR3 protein is CAISHLLAGATDTQYF. In DNA, the CDR3 is TGTGCCATCAGTCACCTACTAGCGGGAGCCACAGATACGCAGTATTTT.

The gene calls are TRBV5-6 and TRBJ1-5, with D possibly being TRBD1 (5 bases). Trimming removed 5 bases from V and 2 bases from J, with 11 bases in between. The CDR3 length is 14 residues. Per germline, CDR1 SGHDT and CDR2 YYEEEE. CDR3: CASRSREGNQPQHF. Written as DNA, the CDR3 is TGTGCCAGCAGATCCAGGGAAGGCAATCAGCCCCAGCATTTT.

The V and J genes are TRBV30 and TRBJ2-3; possible D gene TRBD1, 6 bases. Germline CDR1 reads GTSNPN; CDR2 reads SVGIG (reference sequence). With 2 bases removed from V and 5 bases from J, the gap between germline ends came to 8 bases. This CDR3 is 12 amino acids long. Written as DNA, the CDR3 is TGTGCCTGGAGTCTCAGGGGAGATACGCAGTATTTT. It is translated as CAWSLRGDTQYF.

V and J are TRBV7-9 and TRBJ2-1, with D hard to call. The CDR3 loop spans 13 amino acids. Germline CDR1 and CDR2: SEHNR and FQNEAQ (reference sequence). Trimming took off 4 bases at V and 7 bases at J, with 11 bases between the two ends. CDR3 coding DNA: TGTGCCAGCAGCTCGTTTGCAGGTAATGAGCAGTTCTTC. Its translation: CASSSFAGNEQFF.

This chain uses TRBV6-6 with TRBJ2-7, with 8 bases fitting TRBD2. Per the germline V gene, CDR1 is MNHNY and CDR2 is SVGAGI (reference sequence). The V gene end was trimmed by 6 bases and the J gene end by 2 bases; junction bases not matched to a gene: 12. This CDR3 is built from 16 residues. CDR3 in amino acids: CASSPGSSGGAYEQYF. Written as DNA, the CDR3 is TGTGCCAGCAGCCCCGGTAGTTCGGGAGGGGCCTACGAGCAGTACTTC.

The gene calls are TRBV7-2 and TRBJ1-4, with 9 positions matching TRBD1. The junction had 8 bases not matched to a gene; V was cut back by 5 bases and J by 7 bases. This CDR3 comprises 15 residues. The germline CDR1 and CDR2 sequences are SGHTA and FQGNSA. Here the CDR3 reads CASSPPGTGSEKLFF. The DNA for the CDR3 is TGTGCCAGCAGCCCTCCCGGGACAGGGAGTGAAAAACTGTTTTTT.

The gene calls are TRBV9 and TRBJ2-3; the D gene is possibly TRBD1 (5 bases). This CDR3 is built from 16 residues. Germline CDR1 reads SGDLS; CDR2 reads YYNGEE. Trimming stripped 0 bases from V and 10 bases from J, with 21 bases between. DNA for the CDR3: TGTGCCAGCAGCGTAGTTATTGTGGGCCACACCAGGGCGCAGTATTTT. This sequence encodes CASSVVIVGHTRAQYF.

The chain combines TRBV9 with TRBJ2-5; 7 positions match TRBD1. The germline gives CDR1 SGDLS, CDR2 YYNGEE. V lost 3 bases and J lost 5; bases outside the gene matches: 10. CDR3 length: 15 amino acids. CDR3 nucleotide sequence: TGTGCCAGCAGCGGGGGACAGAATTCTTACGAGACCCAGTACTTC. Its translation: CASSGGQNSYETQYF.

The chain recombines TRBV5-4 with TRBJ1-5; D might be TRBD1 (5 bases). The ends were cut back, 0 bases at V and 5 bases at J, with 6 bases in the middle. This CDR3 region has 13 residues. Germline CDR1 SGHNT, CDR2 YYREEE (reference sequence). The DNA of the CDR3 is TGTGCCAGCAGCTTGGGAGGGGATCAGCCCCAGCATTTT. It encodes CASSLGGDQPQHF.

The genes are TRBV6-5 and TRBJ1-1; D gene unclear. The CDR3 is made up of 11 amino acids. The V end lost 5 bases, the J end lost 3 bases, and 4 bases lay between the germline ends. Germline V gene lookup returns CDR1 MNHEY and CDR2 SVGAGI. CDR3 sequence (DNA): TGTGCCAGCAGTCGATACACTGAAGCTTTCTTT. Protein sequence: CASSRYTEAFF.

The chain carries TRBV6-5 and TRBJ1-1, with TRBD1 matching 7 bases. V was pared by 6 bases and J by 5 bases, with 6 bases of the junction left unmatched. CDR3 size: 13 residues. Germline V lookup: CDR1 MNHEY, CDR2 SVGAGI. CDR3 bases: TGTGCCAGCAGCCCCAGGGGGGTAACTGAAGCTTTCTTT. It yields the protein CASSPRGVTEAFF.

This clone was found once. One end of the junction varies from germline; a read error may be responsible. This chain connects TRBV4-3 to TRBJ2-2, with D possibly being TRBD2 (5 bases). Germline CDR1 reads LGHNA; CDR2 reads YSLEER. This CDR3 comprises 14 residues. In DNA, the CDR3 is TGCGCCAGCAGCCAAGATGGCGGTACCGGGGAGCTGCTTTTT. Protein product: CASSQDGGTGELLF.

In the case of this clone: This sample also contains other DNA sequences that code for the same CDR3. V usage is TRBV5-4 and J usage is TRBJ2-3; D remains unclear. The CDR3 consists of 13 residues. Per the germline V gene, CDR1 is SGHNT and CDR2 is YYREEE (reference sequence). The V and J ends lost 6 bases and 2 bases respectively, with 10 bases between them. The CDR3 DNA follows: TGTGCCAGCAAAGGTGCCGTCACAGATACGCAGTATTTT. Translated: CASKGAVTDTQYF.

This chain joins TRBV5-1 and TRBJ2-5; 7 bases agree with TRBD2. J was trimmed by 5 bases and V by 4 bases; bases with no gene match: 11. The CDR3 totals 15 residues. Germline lookup yields CDR1 SGHRS and CDR2 YFSETQ. CDR3 in amino acids: CASSNLAGEGETQYF. The CDR3 DNA follows: TGCGCCAGCAGCAACCTCGCGGGGGAGGGGGAGACCCAGTACTTC.

The CDR3 spells CASSLDGVTEAFF. As DNA, the CDR3 is TGTGCCAGCAGCTTGGATGGGGTCACTGAAGCTTTCTTT. V gene TRBV5-4 combines with J gene TRBJ1-1; D is ambiguous. Trimming removed 0 bases from V and 4 bases from J, with 7 bases in between. Germline V lookup: CDR1 SGHNT, CDR2 YYREEE (reference sequence). This CDR3 contains 13 residues. Full variable domain (outside the CDR3, taken from reference TRBV5-4 and TRBJ1-1): ETGVTQSPTHLIKTRGQQVTLRCSSQSGHNTVSWYQQALGQGPQFIFQYYREEENGRGNFPPRFSGLQFPNYSSELNVNALELDDSALYLCASSLDGVTEAFFGQGTRLTVV.

The CDR3 region has the DNA TGTGCCAGCTCTTTACAGGGGGCGAACACCGGGGAGCTGTTTTTT. Translated: CASSLQGANTGELFF. The chain has TRBV18 and TRBJ2-2, with TRBD1 identical over 8 bases. Trimming at V came to 6 bases and at J to 0 bases, leaving 3 bases not matched to a gene. The CDR3 spans 15 residues. CDR1 KGHSH and CDR2 LQKENI come from the germline V gene. Together with reference TRBV18 and TRBJ2-2, the CDR3 gives the full variable domain: NAGVMQNPRHLVRRRGQEARLRCSPMKGHSHVYWYRQLPEEGLKFMVYLQKENIIDESGMPKERFSAEFPKEGPSILRIQQVVRGDSAAYFCASSLQGANTGELFFGEGSRLTVL.

J is TRBJ2-1 and V is TRBV7-3, with 12 bases identical to TRBD2. From germline, CDR1 is SGHTA and CDR2 FQGTGA. The CDR3 length is 16 residues. V lost 5 bases and J lost 8; bases outside the gene matches: 10. The CDR3 region has the DNA TGTGCCAGCAGCCAATGGACTAGCGGGGTAAGGGATGAGCAGTTCTTC. Its translation is CASSQWTSGVRDEQFF.

This sequence joins TRBV2 and TRBJ2-5; D uncertain. Germline CDR1 and CDR2: SNHLY and FYNNEI. V dropped 6 bases and J dropped 10 bases, with 18 bases sitting between them. CDR3 length: 13 residues. The CDR3 reads CASRNGPGDLQYF. Written as DNA, the CDR3 is TGTGCCAGCAGAAACGGACCGGGTGACCTCCAGTACTTC.

This chain joins TRBV11-3 and TRBJ2-5; TRBD2 matches 14 bases. With 0 bases clipped from V and 5 bases from J, the junction kept 14 bases outside the gene matches. CDR3 size: 20 residues. The germline V gene encodes CDR1 SGHNT and CDR2 YENEEA. CDR3 DNA: TGTGCCAGCAGCTTAGATCCGGGACTAGCGGGAGAGGGGCCAGGGGAGACCCAGTACTTC. Translating it yields CASSLDPGLAGEGPGETQYF. Together with reference TRBV11-3 and TRBJ2-5, the CDR3 gives the full variable domain: EAGVVQSPRYKIIEKKQPVAFWCNPISGHNTLYWYLQNLGQGPELLIRYENEEAVDDSQLPKDRFSAERLKGVDSTLKIQPAELGDSAVYLCASSLDPGLAGEGPGETQYFGPGTRLLVL.

The V and J genes are TRBV7-6 and TRBJ2-7; 7 nucleotides line up with TRBD2. Germline V CDR1 and CDR2: SGHVS, FNYEAQ. V lost 5 bases to trimming and J lost 3 bases; unmatched junction nucleotides: 13. The CDR3 length is 16 residues. CDR3 residues: CASSPLSRGGYYEQYF. DNA of the CDR3: TGTGCCAGCAGCCCCCTTTCTAGGGGAGGGTACTACGAGCAGTACTTC. Full variable domain (missing parts from reference TRBV7-6 and TRBJ2-7): GAGVSQSPRYKVTKRGQDVALRCDPISGHVSLYWYRQALGQGPEFLTYFNYEAQQDKSGLPNDRFSAERPEGSISTLTIQRTEQRDSAMYRCASSPLSRGGYYEQYFGPGTRLTVT.